The text below deals with one TCR beta chain. The antigen remains unidentified. Germline CDR1 MRHNA, CDR2 SNTAGT. This CDR3 has 14 amino acids. V was pared by 6 bases and J by 4 bases, with 12 bases between. This record comes from a study of shared clonotypes between healthy human individuals. The table came from immunoSEQ multiplex PCR; TCRdb's copy has only in-frame clones and leaves some out. In the table there are 2,500,000 or so clones, around 94% of which are singletons. Study-level findings and limits: Generation probability values for non-shared clonotypes were lower than those for clonotypes shared by all four donors. Rarefaction analysis demonstrated incomplete sorted-subset sequencing notwithstanding large depth.

The sequence came from a man between 18 and 29 years old in good health. The V gene is TRBV6-4, the J gene TRBJ2-2; possibly TRBD1 for D (6 bases). What was sequenced was naive CD4+ T cells sorted from blood. This sample's subset: CD45RA+ positively selected. The CDR3 DNA follows: TGTGCCAGCAGAAACAGGGAACGCACCGGGGAGCTGTTTTTT. Translation: CASRNRERTGELFF.